The 24 T cell receptor beta chains below come from one sample, sequenced in a study of OX40 agonist ivuxolimab in advanced cancers. TCRdb's table, derived via immunoSEQ multiplex PCR, lists solely in-frame clones and lacks some. The table lists over 45,000 clones, around 85% of them singletons, with 0.9% to 1.2% in the top ten. The starting material was CD4+ or CD8+ T cells sorted from blood, obtained in a trial of the OX40 agonist ivuxolimab. Receptors originate from an adult with an advanced solid tumor such as melanoma, head and neck, liver or kidney cancer.

The gene calls are TRBV28 and TRBJ1-4, with 9 bases aligning to TRBD1. This CDR3 has 13 amino acids. The germline CDR1 and CDR2 sequences are MDHEN and SYDVKM. V was pared by 7 bases and J by 8 bases, with 5 bases of the junction left unmatched. CDR3 loop: CASTLTGGEKLFF. The CDR3 nucleotides read TGTGCCAGCACTTTGACAGGGGGAGAAAAACTGTTTTTT.

For this clone: The sample contains more than one DNA sequence encoding this CDR3. V and J are TRBV28 and TRBJ2-4, with D perhaps TRBD2 (6 bases). The CDR3 extends over 13 amino acids. Germline CDR1 is MDHEN and CDR2 is SYDVKM. Between the trimmed V and J ends, which lost 3 bases and 5 bases, there was a span of 8 bases. CDR3 nucleotides: TGTGCCAGCAGTTTTGGAGGGGAAAACATTCAGTACTTC. This sequence encodes CASSFGGENIQYF.

The chain uses TRBV5-1 and TRBJ2-3; D gene unclear. The CDR3 is made up of 14 amino acids. Germline values: CDR1 SGHRS, CDR2 YFSETQ. V gave up 0 bases and J gave up 2 bases, with 7 bases separating them. CDR3 residues: CASSLGSYTDTQYF. CDR3 DNA: TGCGCCAGCAGCTTGGGGTCGTACACAGATACGCAGTATTTT.

The CDR3, as DNA: TGTGCCAGTAGTATTCGGGGGCAGGGGGGCACTGAAGCTTTCTTT. It encodes CASSIRGQGGTEAFF. This chain connects TRBV19 to TRBJ1-1; 7 bases are shared with TRBD1. This CDR3 has 15 amino acids. V shed 3 bases and J 4 bases; nucleotides not matched to a gene: 8. Germline V CDR1 and CDR2: LNHDA, SQIVND (reference sequence).

The CDR3 DNA is TGTGCCAGCAGTGATCTAGCAACTAATGAAAAACTGTTTTTT. Encoded protein: CASSDLATNEKLFF. The chain has TRBV2 and TRBJ1-4; no clear D. The CDR3 sequence is 14 residues long. Trimming took off 3 bases at V and 0 bases at J, with 5 bases between the two ends. Germline V lookup: CDR1 SNHLY, CDR2 FYNNEI.

This chain uses TRBV15 with TRBJ2-3; 7 nucleotides line up with TRBD2. CDR1 is LNHNV and CDR2 is YYDKDF in the germline V gene (reference sequence). The CDR3 runs 14 residues. After removal of 2 bases from V and 1 base from J, the junction contained 0 bases not matched to a gene. The CDR3 sequence is CATSRLAGTDTQYF. Here the CDR3 DNA reads TGTGCCACCAGCAGACTAGCGGGCACAGATACGCAGTATTTT.

This clone was picked up one time. CDR3 bases: TGCGCCAGCAGCTCAGGGACTAGCGTGTCCCGAGGGGCCGAGCAGTTCTTC. This translates into CASSSGTSVSRGAEQFF. V usage is TRBV5-1 and J usage is TRBJ2-1; TRBD2 agrees at 10 bases. There are 17 residues in the CDR3. The V gene end was trimmed by 3 bases and the J gene end by 10 bases; junction bases not matched to a gene: 16. The germline gives CDR1 SGHRS, CDR2 YFSETQ.

The V and J genes are TRBV27 and TRBJ2-3; D is uncertain. The CDR3 length is 12 residues. The ends were cut back, 7 bases at V and 2 bases at J, with 7 bases in the middle. Per the germline V gene, CDR1 is MNHEY and CDR2 is SMNVEV (reference sequence). The CDR3 bases are TGTGCCAGCAAACCCAACACAGATACGCAGTATTTT. Protein: CASKPNTDTQYF.

The chain couples TRBV28 to TRBJ1-2, with 9 bases that match TRBD1. Germline V gene lookup returns CDR1 MDHEN and CDR2 SYDVKM. This CDR3 spans 15 amino acids. The ends lost 6 bases at V and 4 bases at J; junction bases unmatched: 9. CDR3 nucleotides: TGTGCCAGCAGCCCCAGGGACAGGGAAATCTATGGCTACACCTTC. Translating gives CASSPRDREIYGYTF.

This chain uses TRBV4-3 with TRBJ2-7; no firm D call. Germline assignment: CDR1 LGHNA and CDR2 YSLEER. The CDR3 totals 12 residues. V was clipped by 3 bases and J by 7 bases, with 10 bases between them. The CDR3 bases are TGCGCCAGCAGCCAGGTTGCTGGGGAGCAGTACTTC. Protein product: CASSQVAGEQYF.

The genes are TRBV2 and TRBJ2-7; D unclear. V was clipped by 8 bases and J by 4 bases, with 9 bases between them. Germline values: CDR1 SNHLY, CDR2 FYNNEI. This CDR3 region has 11 residues. As DNA, the CDR3 is TGTGCCAGCGCCCTCTCTTACGAGCAGTACTTC. Its translation is CASALSYEQYF.

The V and J genes are TRBV7-9 and TRBJ1-3, with D perhaps matching TRBD1 (5 bases). This CDR3 has 17 residues. V shed 3 bases and J shed 0 bases, with 15 bases lying between them. Germline loops: CDR1 SEHNR, CDR2 FQNEAQ (reference sequence). CDR3 in amino acids: CASSLGRSPSSGNTIYF. CDR3 nucleotide sequence: TGTGCCAGCAGCTTGGGGCGTAGTCCAAGCTCTGGAAACACCATATATTTT.

This rearrangement joins TRBV27 to TRBJ2-7; TRBD2 agrees at 8 bases. Looked up from germline, CDR1 is MNHEY and CDR2 is SMNVEV (reference sequence). Trimming removed 6 bases from V and 1 base from J; junction bases left unmatched: 8. The CDR3 runs 15 residues. CDR3 sequence: CASRPPGTSSYEQYF. The CDR3 DNA reads TGTGCCAGCAGACCCCCCGGGACTAGTTCCTACGAGCAGTACTTC.

The chain has TRBV5-1 and TRBJ2-1; D not certain. Looked up from germline, CDR1 is SGHRS and CDR2 is YFSETQ. V lost 0 bases and J 5 bases, leaving 12 bases between the germline ends. The CDR3 has 15 amino acids. This CDR3 reads CASSLVRAEHNEQFF. DNA of the CDR3: TGCGCCAGCAGCTTGGTACGGGCTGAACACAATGAGCAGTTCTTC.

The CDR3 DNA sequence: TGTGCCAGCAGCTTAAGGGGCGGACTCTACGAGCAGTACTTC. This translates into CASSLRGGLYEQYF. This chain links TRBV7-8 with TRBJ2-7; D tentatively fits TRBD1 or TRBD2 (5 bases each). The V end lost 2 bases, the J end lost 3 bases, and 11 bases lay between the germline ends. Per the germline V gene, CDR1 is SGHVS and CDR2 is FQNEAQ. This CDR3 region has 14 residues.

The genes are TRBV2 and TRBJ2-7, with D possibly being TRBD2 (5 bases). The V end was cut by 3 bases, the J end by 1 base, with 10 bases between. Germline lookup yields CDR1 SNHLY and CDR2 FYNNEI. CDR3 size: 14 residues. The CDR3 nucleotides are TGTGCCAGCAGTGATCGTACTAGTTCCTACGAGCAGTACTTC. Amino acids: CASSDRTSSYEQYF.

This chain links TRBV19 with TRBJ1-5; D is unclear. This CDR3 contains 14 residues. V was trimmed by 6 bases and J by 2 bases, leaving 11 bases between them. CDR1 is LNHDA and CDR2 is SQIVND in the germline V gene (reference sequence). The CDR3 loop reads CASRRDRGNQPQHF. Here the CDR3 DNA reads TGTGCCAGTAGGAGAGATAGGGGCAATCAGCCCCAGCATTTT. Together with reference TRBV19 and TRBJ1-5, the CDR3 gives the full variable domain: DGGITQSPKYLFRKEGQNVTLSCEQNLNHDAMYWYRQDPGQGLRLIYYSQIVNDFQKGDIAEGYSVSREKKESFPLTVTSAQKNPTAFYLCASRRDRGNQPQHFGDGTRLSIL.

This clone was detected only a few times. J is TRBJ2-7 and V is TRBV11-2; D is possibly TRBD2 (6 bases). CDR1 is SGHAT and CDR2 is FQNNGV in the germline V gene. The CDR3 covers 14 residues. The germline V and J ends were trimmed by 5 bases and 3 bases, with 14 bases remaining between them. The CDR3 region has the DNA TGTGCCAGCAGCCCAATGGGACTGGTCTACGAGCAGTACTTC. The encoded protein is CASSPMGLVYEQYF.

The chain recombines TRBV5-4 with TRBJ2-6; D is undetermined. Trimming took 2 bases from V and 1 from J, leaving 10 bases between them. CDR3 size: 16 residues. Germline V gene sequence: CDR1 SGHNT, CDR2 YYREEE (reference sequence). CDR3 nucleotide sequence: TGTGCCAGCAGCTTCCCTCTTTCGTCTGGGGCCAACGTCCTGACTTTC. Translated, it gives CASSFPLSSGANVLTF.

The genes are TRBV6-5 and TRBJ2-7; 7 nucleotides align to TRBD2. Trimming took 4 bases from V and 2 from J; bases not matched to a gene: 11. CDR1 and CDR2 from the germline V gene are MNHEY and SVGAGI. CDR3 length: 16 residues. The DNA for the CDR3 is TGTGCCAGCAGTTCCACTCCATGGGCGGGGGCCTACGAGCAGTACTTC. Protein product: CASSSTPWAGAYEQYF.

The J gene is TRBJ2-1, the V gene TRBV15; the match to TRBD1 covers 7 bases. This CDR3 comprises 16 residues. Unmatched junction bases numbered 14, after V lost 2 bases and J lost 10 bases. The germline CDR1 and CDR2 sequences are LNHNV and YYDKDF (reference sequence). CDR3 loop: CATSRRGPGPKWEQFF. The CDR3 nucleotides read TGTGCCACCAGCAGAAGGGGGCCGGGCCCTAAGTGGGAGCAGTTCTTC.

The genes are TRBV18 and TRBJ2-7; TRBD1 agrees at 8 bases. The CDR3 totals 15 residues. V was clipped by 3 bases and J by 2 bases; unmatched bases: 6. Germline V gene lookup returns CDR1 KGHSH and CDR2 LQKENI. This CDR3 is CASSPRQGSTYEQYF. The CDR3 DNA is TGTGCCAGCTCACCGAGACAGGGGTCCACCTACGAGCAGTACTTC.

The chain couples TRBV27 to TRBJ1-5; TRBD1 aligns across 9 bases. After removal of 10 bases from V and 1 base from J, the junction contained 8 bases not matched to a gene. The CDR3 is 15 amino acids. Per germline, CDR1 MNHEY and CDR2 SMNVEV (reference sequence). Written as DNA, the CDR3 is TGTGCCACCCCAGCCGGGACAGGGAGCAATCAGCCCCAGCATTTT. It encodes CATPAGTGSNQPQHF.

This chain joins TRBV7-3 and TRBJ2-1; the match to TRBD2 covers 9 bases. CDR1 SGHTA and CDR2 FQGTGA come from the germline V gene. With V trimmed by 3 bases and J by 4 bases, 4 bases remained unmatched. This CDR3 has 15 residues. The CDR3 nucleotides read TGTGCCAGCAGCTTGGCGGGAGGGCCTTACAATGAGCAGTTCTTC. It yields the protein CASSLAGGPYNEQFF.